This T cell receptor beta chain derives from a study of T cell clonality in common variable immunodeficiency (dated by TCRdb to between 2015 and 2017). Broader findings and caveats from the paper: CVID TCRbeta sequences reportedly showed fewer deletions and N-nucleotide insertions and lacked highly modified clones with 13 or more V deletions. Despite equal DNA input, controls averaged around 87,000 unique sequences per sample versus 30,000 to 40,000 in CVID samples. Compared with healthy controls, CVID subjects showed increased TCRbeta clonality (t-test p = 0.018), a feature most characteristic of about a third of subjects. It was noted by the authors that sequencing of the repertoires of T cell subpopulations would be needed to clarify the cause of the increased clonality in CVID. Healthy controls shared more TCRbeta clones with each other than CVID subjects shared among themselves (p < 0.0001). Differences among patients in the CVID cohort limited the correlations between repertoire features and clinical complications.

V and J are trimmed by 6 bases and 2 bases, and the gene matches miss 9 bases of the junction. Its CDR3 holds 16 amino acids, cysteine through phenylalanine. The DNA has 39 bases, all within the CDR3, and is read from base 1. From the germline V gene (reference sequence), CDR1 is DFQATT and CDR2 is SNEGSKA. For sequencing input, CVID and control samples contributed equivalent amounts of genomic DNA. For every sample, a 60 bp segment covering the rearranged TCRbeta CDR3 region was amplified and then sequenced. The immunoSEQ assay, a bias-corrected multiplex PCR combined with high-throughput sequencing, was used for TCRbeta amplification. As for how the authors treated the data: Each unique nucleotide sequence was treated as a clone and annotated with V, D and J genes, copy number and frequency. Sequences were labeled productive if in frame, and non-productive if out of frame or containing stop codons. As previously described, Shannon's entropy was used to calculate clonality. The predicted amino acid sequences of productive clones were used to derive the mean CDR3 Kyte-Doolittle hydropathy. Hierarchical clustering of scaled V gene usage was performed with the R hclust function using Manhattan distance and complete linkage. Sharing of clones by CDR3 amino acid sequence was evaluated by resampling 12 repertoires per group over 100 rounds. The repertoires were searched for about 70 published EBV-specific TCRbeta sequences and fewer than 250 published CMV-specific TCRbeta sequences. Analysis left out a couple of CVID samples that produced under 10,000 sequences, so a few dozen CVID repertoires remained. Here the immuneACCESS table is served through TCRdb, limited to in-frame sequences with V and J called. Missing clones are a known gap in these copies; in checked studies unresolved V genes cover under half, and the rest lacks a known reason. V, J and clone size derive from that table, while D and trimming were established from the DNA sequence. For this sample, roughly 50,000 clones appear and none is a singleton. About 3.7% of the sample is in the top ten clones.

This clone was seen a handful of times. The antigen it binds to is not known. Read coverage stops 3 residues before the CDR3 terminus; the germline J gene supplies the remainder. Predominantly Caucasian heritage was noted among both the CVID patients and the healthy controls. From each donor, 5 to 8 ml of heparinized peripheral whole blood was collected. Genomic DNA from adults with common variable immune deficiency (CVID) and from healthy adult controls was used for sequencing of TCRbeta CDR3 repertoires. A total of 22 healthy adult volunteers (approximately 12 female and approximately 10 male; age range about 20 to 75 years, mean age around 35) were included in the control group. Diluted blood was density-centrifuged over Hypaque 1077 or Ficoll-Paque to isolate peripheral blood mononuclear cells. Unsorted mononuclear cells served as the source of genomic DNA, which was extracted either by Qiagen column purification or by a centrifugation-based method.

The origin of this receptor is a person aged 18 to 70 in good health. The sequenced sample was peripheral blood mononuclear cells. In this chain, TRBV20-1 is recombined with TRBJ2-7; 14 bases in between match TRBD2. Incomplete CDR3 DNA: TGCAGTGCGCAGGACGGGACTAGCGGGAGTACCTACGAG. It translates to CSAQDGTSGSTYE. The whole CDR3 protein is CSAQDGTSGSTYEQYF.